This entry is about one T cell receptor (beta chain). The sample belongs to a study of blood T cell repertoires in COVID-19. In the study overall: Samples taken during acute and convalescent COVID-19 were collected in the United States, Italy and Spain. PBMCs, B-cell-depleted T cells, or T cells were the source of the cDNA or gDNA that made up the material.

CDR1 is MNHEY, CDR2 SVGAGI, per germline. There are 13 residues in the CDR3. Trimming shortened V by 6 bases and J by 2 bases, and 9 bases separated the two germline ends. Per the original data handling: From reference gene primer amplification, estimates of nucleated cell counts were derived. Clones were read by immunoSEQ multiplex PCR, and TCRdb kept only the in-frame ones, dropping some. The V and J calls and clone size were taken over from that table, and D and trimming were inferred from the DNA. Of 99,000 or so clones listed, approximately 84% are singletons. Sequencing used peripheral blood. The origin of this receptor is a man in his fifties or sixties with acute or convalescent COVID-19. The rearrangement joins TRBV6-5 to TRBJ2-3; D unresolved. The CDR3 spells CASSRRHTDTQYF. The CDR3 region has the DNA TGTGCCAGCAGCCGGCGGCACACAGATACGCAGTATTTT.